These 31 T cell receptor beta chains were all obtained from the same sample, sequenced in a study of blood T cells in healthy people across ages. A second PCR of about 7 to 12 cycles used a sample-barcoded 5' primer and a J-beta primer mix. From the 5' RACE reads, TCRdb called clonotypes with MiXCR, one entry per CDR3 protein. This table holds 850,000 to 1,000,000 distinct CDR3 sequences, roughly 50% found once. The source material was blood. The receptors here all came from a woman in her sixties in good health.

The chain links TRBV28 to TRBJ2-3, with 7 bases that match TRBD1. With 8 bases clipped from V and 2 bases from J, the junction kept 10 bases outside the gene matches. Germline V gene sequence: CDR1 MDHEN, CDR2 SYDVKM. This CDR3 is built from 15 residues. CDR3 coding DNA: TGTGCCAGCGGGCCTCAGGGGGTCCCCACAGATACGCAGTATTTT. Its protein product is CASGPQGVPTDTQYF. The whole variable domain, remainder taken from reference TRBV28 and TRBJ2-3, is DVKVTQSSRYLVKRTGEKVFLECVQDMDHENMFWYRQDPGLGLRLIYFSYDVKMKEKGDIPEGYSVSREKKERFSLILESASTNQTSMYLCASGPQGVPTDTQYFGPGTRLTVL.

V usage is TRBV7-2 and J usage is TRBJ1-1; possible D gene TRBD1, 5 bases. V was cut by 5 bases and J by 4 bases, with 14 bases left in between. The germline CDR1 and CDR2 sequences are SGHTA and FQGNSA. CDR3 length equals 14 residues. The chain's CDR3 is CASSGGRLGTEAFF. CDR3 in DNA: TGTGCCAGCAGCGGGGGGAGGTTGGGCACTGAAGCTTTCTTT.

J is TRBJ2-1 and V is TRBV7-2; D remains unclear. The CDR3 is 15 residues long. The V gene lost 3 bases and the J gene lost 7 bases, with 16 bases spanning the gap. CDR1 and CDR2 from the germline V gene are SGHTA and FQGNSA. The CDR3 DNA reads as TGTGCCAGCAGCTTCACGGCCCTGGTTGGGAATGAGCAGTTCTTC. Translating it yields CASSFTALVGNEQFF.

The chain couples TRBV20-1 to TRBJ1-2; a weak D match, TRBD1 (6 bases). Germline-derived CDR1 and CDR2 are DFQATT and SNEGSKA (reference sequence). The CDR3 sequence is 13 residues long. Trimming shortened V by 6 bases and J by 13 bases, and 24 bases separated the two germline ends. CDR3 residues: CSASTTDRMKLTF. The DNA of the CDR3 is TGCAGTGCCAGTACCACGGACAGAATGAAACTCACCTTC.

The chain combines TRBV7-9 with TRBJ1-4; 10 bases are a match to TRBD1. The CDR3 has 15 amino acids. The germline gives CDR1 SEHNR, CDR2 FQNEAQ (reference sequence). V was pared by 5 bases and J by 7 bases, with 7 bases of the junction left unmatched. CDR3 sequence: CASSDRQGAGEKLFF. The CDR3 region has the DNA TGTGCCAGCAGCGACAGACAGGGGGCCGGTGAAAAACTGTTTTTT.

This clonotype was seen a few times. CDR3 amino acids: CSAPTTGRSNQPQHF. In DNA, the CDR3 is TGCAGTGCCCCAACGACAGGGCGAAGCAATCAGCCCCAGCATTTT. V usage is TRBV20-1 and J usage is TRBJ1-5; 7 bases match TRBD1. V gave up 6 bases and J gave up 1 base; unmatched junction bases: 9. CDR3 size: 15 residues. CDR1 is DFQATT, CDR2 SNEGSKA, per germline (reference sequence).

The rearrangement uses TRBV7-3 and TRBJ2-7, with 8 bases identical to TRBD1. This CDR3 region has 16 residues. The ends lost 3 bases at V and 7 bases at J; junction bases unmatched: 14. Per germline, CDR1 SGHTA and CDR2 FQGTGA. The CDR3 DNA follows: TGTGCCAGCAGCTTGAAAAGGACAGGGCTCTACAATGAGCAGTACTTC. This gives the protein CASSLKRTGLYNEQYF.

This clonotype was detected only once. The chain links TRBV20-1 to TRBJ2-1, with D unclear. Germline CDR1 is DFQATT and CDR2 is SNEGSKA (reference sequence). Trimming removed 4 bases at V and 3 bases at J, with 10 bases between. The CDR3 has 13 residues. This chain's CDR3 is CSATLNNYNEQFF. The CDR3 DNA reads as TGCAGTGCTACCTTGAACAACTACAATGAGCAGTTCTTC.

The CDR3 coding sequence is TGTGCCAGCACCTACAGGGGCCGGGGAAACATTCAGTACTTC. Its translation: CASTYRGRGNIQYF. The rearrangement uses TRBV12-3 or TRBV12-4 and TRBJ2-4; 7 nucleotides line up with TRBD1. Trimming removed 7 bases from V and 6 bases from J; junction bases left unmatched: 9. The CDR3 covers 14 residues.

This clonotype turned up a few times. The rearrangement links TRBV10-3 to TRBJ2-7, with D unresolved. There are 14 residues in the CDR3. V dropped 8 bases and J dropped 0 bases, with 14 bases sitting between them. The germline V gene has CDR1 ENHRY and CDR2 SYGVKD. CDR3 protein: CAIGHGKPSYEQYF. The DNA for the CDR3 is TGTGCCATCGGCCACGGCAAGCCCTCCTACGAGCAGTACTTC.

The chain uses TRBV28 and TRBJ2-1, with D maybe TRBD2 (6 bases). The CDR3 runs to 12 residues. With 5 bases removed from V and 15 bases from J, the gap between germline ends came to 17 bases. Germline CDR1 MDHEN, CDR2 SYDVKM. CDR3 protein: CASSPPGRDLFF. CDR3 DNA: TGTGCCAGCAGTCCTCCGGGGCGGGATCTGTTCTTC.

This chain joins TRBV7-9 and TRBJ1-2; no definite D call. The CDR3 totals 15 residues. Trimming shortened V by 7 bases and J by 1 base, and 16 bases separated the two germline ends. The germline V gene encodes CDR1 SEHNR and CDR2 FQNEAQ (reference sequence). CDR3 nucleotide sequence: TGTGCCAGCACCGTTACCGAGGACCGTAACTATGGCTACACCTTC. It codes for CASTVTEDRNYGYTF.

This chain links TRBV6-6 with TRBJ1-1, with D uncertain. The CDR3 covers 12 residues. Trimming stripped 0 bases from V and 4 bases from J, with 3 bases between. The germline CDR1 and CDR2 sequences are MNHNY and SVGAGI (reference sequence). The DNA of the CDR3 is TGTGCCAGCAGTTACTCAGCCACTGAAGCTTTCTTT. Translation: CASSYSATEAFF.

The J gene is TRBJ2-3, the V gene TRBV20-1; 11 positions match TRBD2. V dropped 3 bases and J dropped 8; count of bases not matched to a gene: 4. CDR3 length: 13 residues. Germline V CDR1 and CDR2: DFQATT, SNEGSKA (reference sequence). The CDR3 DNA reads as TGCAGTGCTAGTAGCGGGAGGGTTTCTACGCAGTATTTT. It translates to CSASSGRVSTQYF.

CDR3 protein: CASRRTGTGVYIQYF. CDR3 DNA sequence: TGTGCCAGCAGGCGCACCGGGACAGGGGTATACATTCAGTACTTC. The V gene is TRBV11-2, the J gene TRBJ2-4, with 10 bases that match TRBD1. This CDR3 is built from 15 residues. Germline V gene lookup returns CDR1 SGHAT and CDR2 FQNNGV. V lost 6 bases, J lost 8 bases, and 10 bases stayed unmatched.

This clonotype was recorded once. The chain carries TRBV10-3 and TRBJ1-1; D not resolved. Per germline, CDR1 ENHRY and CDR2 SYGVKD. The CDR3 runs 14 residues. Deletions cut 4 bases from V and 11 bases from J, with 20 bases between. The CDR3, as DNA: TGTGCCATCAGTGGAGCTTATTCGCAGGCAGAGGCTTTCTTT. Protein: CAISGAYSQAEAFF.

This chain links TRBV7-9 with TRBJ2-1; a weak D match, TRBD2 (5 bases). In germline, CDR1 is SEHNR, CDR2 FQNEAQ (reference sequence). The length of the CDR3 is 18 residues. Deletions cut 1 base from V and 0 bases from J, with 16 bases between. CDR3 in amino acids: CASSLEVGASSSYNEQFF. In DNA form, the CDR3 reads TGTGCCAGCAGCTTAGAGGTGGGAGCCAGCTCCTCCTACAATGAGCAGTTCTTC. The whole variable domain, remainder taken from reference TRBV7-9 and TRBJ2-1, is DTGVSQNPRHKITKRGQNVTFRCDPISEHNRLYWYRQTLGQGPEFLTYFQNEAQLEKSRLLSDRFSAERPKGSFSTLEIQRTEQGDSAMYLCASSLEVGASSSYNEQFFGPGTRLTVL.

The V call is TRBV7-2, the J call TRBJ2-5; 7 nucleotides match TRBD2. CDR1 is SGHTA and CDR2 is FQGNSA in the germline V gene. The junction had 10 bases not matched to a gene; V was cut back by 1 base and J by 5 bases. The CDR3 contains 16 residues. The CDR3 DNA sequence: TGTGCCAGCAGCTTAGTAAGGGCTAGCGGTGGGGAGACCCAGTACTTC. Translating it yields CASSLVRASGGETQYF.

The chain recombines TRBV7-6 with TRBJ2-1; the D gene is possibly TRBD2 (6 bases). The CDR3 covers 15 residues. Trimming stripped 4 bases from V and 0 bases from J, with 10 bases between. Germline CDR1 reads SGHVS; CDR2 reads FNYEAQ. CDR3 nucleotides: TGTGCCAGCAGCTATAGCGGAGACTCCTACAATGAGCAGTTCTTC. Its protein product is CASSYSGDSYNEQFF.

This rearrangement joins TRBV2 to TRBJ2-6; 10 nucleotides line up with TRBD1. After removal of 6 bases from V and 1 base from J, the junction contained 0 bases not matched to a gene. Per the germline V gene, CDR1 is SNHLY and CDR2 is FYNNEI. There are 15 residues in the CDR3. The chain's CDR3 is CASRGQGSGANVLTF. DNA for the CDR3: TGTGCCAGCAGGGGACAGGGGTCTGGGGCCAACGTCCTGACTTTC.

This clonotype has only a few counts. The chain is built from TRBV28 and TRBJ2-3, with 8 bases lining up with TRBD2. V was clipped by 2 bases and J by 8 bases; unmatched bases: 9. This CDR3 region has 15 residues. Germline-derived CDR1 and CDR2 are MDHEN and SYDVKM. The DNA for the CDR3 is TGTGCCAGCAGTTTAGAGTCTAGCGGGTGGGGTACGCAGTATTTT. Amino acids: CASSLESSGWGTQYF.

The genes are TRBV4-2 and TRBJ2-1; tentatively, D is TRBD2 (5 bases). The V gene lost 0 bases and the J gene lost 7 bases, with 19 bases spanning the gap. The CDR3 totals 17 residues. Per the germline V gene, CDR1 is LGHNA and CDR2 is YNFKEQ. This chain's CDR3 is CASSQEHRTSGSNEQFF. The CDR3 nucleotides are TGTGCCAGCAGCCAAGAACACCGAACTAGTGGGAGTAATGAGCAGTTCTTC.

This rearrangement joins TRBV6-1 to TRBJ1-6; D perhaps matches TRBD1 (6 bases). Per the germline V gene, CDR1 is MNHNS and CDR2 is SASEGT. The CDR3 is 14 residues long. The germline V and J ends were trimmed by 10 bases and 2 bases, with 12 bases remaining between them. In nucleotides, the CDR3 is TGTGCCACCAGGGGCGCGACCTATAATTCACCCCTCCACTTT. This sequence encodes CATRGATYNSPLHF.

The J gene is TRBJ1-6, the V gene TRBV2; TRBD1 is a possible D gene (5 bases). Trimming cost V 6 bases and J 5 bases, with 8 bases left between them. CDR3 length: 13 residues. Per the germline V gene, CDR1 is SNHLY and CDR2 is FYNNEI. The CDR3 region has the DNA TGTGCCAGCAGGACAGAGAATAATTCACCCCTCCACTTT. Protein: CASRTENNSPLHF.

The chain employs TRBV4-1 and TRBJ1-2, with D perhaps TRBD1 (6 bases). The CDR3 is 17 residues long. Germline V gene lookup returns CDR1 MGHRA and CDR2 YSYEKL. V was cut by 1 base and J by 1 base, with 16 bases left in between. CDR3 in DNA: TGCGCCAGCAGCCAAGTCGTTGGGGCAGGGGTTAACTATGGCTACACCTTC. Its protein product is CASSQVVGAGVNYGYTF.

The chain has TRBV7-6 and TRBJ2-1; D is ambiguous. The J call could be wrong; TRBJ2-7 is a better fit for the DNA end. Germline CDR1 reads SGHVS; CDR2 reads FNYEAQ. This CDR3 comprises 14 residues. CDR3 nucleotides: TGTGCCAGCAGCCCGTTGGCAGCGAACAATGAGCAGTACTTC. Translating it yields CASSPLAANNEQYF.

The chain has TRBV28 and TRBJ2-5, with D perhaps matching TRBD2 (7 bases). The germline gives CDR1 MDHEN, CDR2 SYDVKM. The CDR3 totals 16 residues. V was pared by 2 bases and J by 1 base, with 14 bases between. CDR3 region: CASSLGGAAVQETQYF. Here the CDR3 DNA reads TGTGCCAGCAGTTTAGGGGGGGCAGCCGTCCAAGAGACCCAGTACTTC.

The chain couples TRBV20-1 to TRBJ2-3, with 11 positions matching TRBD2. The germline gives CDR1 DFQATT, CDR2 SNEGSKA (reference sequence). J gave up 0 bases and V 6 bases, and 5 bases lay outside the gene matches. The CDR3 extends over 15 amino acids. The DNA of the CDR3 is TGCAGTGCCCATCGGACTAGCGGGAGCACAGATACGCAGTATTTT. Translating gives CSAHRTSGSTDTQYF.

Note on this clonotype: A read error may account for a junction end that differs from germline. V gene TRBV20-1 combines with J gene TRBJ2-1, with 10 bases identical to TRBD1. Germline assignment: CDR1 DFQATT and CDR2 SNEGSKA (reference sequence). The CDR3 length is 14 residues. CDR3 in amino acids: CSAGGQGIRNEQFF. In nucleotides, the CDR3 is TGTAGTGCCGGGGGACAGGGGATTAGGAATGAGCAGTTCTTC.

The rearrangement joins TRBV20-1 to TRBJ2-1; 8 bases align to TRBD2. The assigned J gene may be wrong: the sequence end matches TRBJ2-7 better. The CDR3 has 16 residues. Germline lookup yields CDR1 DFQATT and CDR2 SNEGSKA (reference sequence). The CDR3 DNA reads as TGCAGTGCTAGAGGGGAGCGGGGGATCGCCTACAATGAGCAGTACTTC. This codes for CSARGERGIAYNEQYF.

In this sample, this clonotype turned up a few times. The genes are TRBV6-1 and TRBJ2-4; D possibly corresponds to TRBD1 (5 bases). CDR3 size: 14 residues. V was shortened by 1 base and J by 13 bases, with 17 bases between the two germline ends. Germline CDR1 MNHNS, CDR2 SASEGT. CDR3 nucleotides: TGTGCCAGCAGTGAAGGAAAGGCAGGGTACGCGCAGTACTTC. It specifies CASSEGKAGYAQYF.